This is a list of T cell receptor beta chains from one sample in a study of blood T cell repertoires in COVID-19. Repertoires were generated with immunoSEQ multiplex PCR, while TCRdb's copy carries only in-frame clones and drops some. The sample lists around 300,000 clones, over 75% occurring once. The specimen was peripheral blood. The source of these receptors is a woman in her forties or fifties with active or convalescent COVID-19. CDR3s leave out the opening cysteine and the closing phenylalanine or tryptophan. Fields, in order: D gene, V gene, clone size, J gene, CDR3 protein. A D gene is named only where the DNA matches it firmly. Rows may omit the clone size; those that give it use once, few, many or a size class.

d_call: -
v_call: TRBV14
clone_size: -
j_call: TRBJ2-3
cdr3_aa: ASSQERWEDTQY

d_call: TRBD1
v_call: TRBV6-5
clone_size: -
j_call: TRBJ2-7
cdr3_aa: ASRQQGAKEQY

d_call: -
v_call: TRBV6-6
clone_size: -
j_call: TRBJ2-2
cdr3_aa: ASSYLGSKAGELF

d_call: -
v_call: TRBV7-9
clone_size: -
j_call: TRBJ1-6
cdr3_aa: ASSLEQGYNSPLH

d_call: TRBD1
v_call: TRBV6-1
clone_size: -
j_call: TRBJ2-2
cdr3_aa: AVQGVSGELF

d_call: -
v_call: TRBV7-8
clone_size: -
j_call: TRBJ2-7
cdr3_aa: ASRQDSYEQY

d_call: TRBD2
v_call: TRBV27
clone_size: -
j_call: TRBJ2-3
cdr3_aa: ASSLWGLAGQSTRADTQY

d_call: -
v_call: TRBV10-3
clone_size: -
j_call: TRBJ2-7
cdr3_aa: AIGLAAEQY

d_call: TRBD1
v_call: TRBV6-5
clone_size: -
j_call: TRBJ1-4
cdr3_aa: ASSRTGGSEKLF

d_call: TRBD1
v_call: TRBV6-5
clone_size: -
j_call: TRBJ1-1
cdr3_aa: ASSPRQGITEAF

d_call: TRBD1
v_call: TRBV7-3
clone_size: once
j_call: TRBJ2-5
cdr3_aa: ASSVQGRGETQY